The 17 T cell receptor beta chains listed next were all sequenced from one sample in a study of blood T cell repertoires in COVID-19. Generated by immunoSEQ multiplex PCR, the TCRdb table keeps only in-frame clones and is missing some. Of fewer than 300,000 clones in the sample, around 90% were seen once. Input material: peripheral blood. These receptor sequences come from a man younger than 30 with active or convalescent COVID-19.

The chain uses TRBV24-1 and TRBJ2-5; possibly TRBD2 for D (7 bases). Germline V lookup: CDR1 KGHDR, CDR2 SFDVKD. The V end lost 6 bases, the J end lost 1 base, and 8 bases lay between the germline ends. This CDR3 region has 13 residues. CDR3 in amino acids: CATSRGAQETQYF. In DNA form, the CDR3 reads TGTGCCACCAGTCGGGGGGCCCAAGAGACCCAGTACTTC.

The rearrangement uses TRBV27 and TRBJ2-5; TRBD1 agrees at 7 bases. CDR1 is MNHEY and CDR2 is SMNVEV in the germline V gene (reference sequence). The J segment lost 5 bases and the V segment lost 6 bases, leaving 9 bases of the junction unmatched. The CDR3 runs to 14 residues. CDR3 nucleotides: TGTGCCAGCAGCCGGTGGCAGGGGGAGGAGACCCAGTACTTC. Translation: CASSRWQGEETQYF.

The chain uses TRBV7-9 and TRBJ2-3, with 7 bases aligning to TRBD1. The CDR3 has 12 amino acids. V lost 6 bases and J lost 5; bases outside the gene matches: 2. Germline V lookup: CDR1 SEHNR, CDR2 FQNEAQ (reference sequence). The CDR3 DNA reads TGTGCCAGCAGTCCAGGGGGAGATACGCAGTATTTT. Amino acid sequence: CASSPGGDTQYF.

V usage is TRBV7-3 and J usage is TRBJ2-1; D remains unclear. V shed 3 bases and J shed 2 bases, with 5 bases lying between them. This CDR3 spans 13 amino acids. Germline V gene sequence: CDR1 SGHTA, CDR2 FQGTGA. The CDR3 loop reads CASSFLPYNEQFF. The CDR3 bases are TGTGCCAGCAGCTTCCTCCCCTACAATGAGCAGTTCTTC. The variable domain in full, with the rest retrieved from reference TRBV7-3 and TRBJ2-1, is GAGVSQTPSNKVTEKGKYVELRCDPISGHTALYWYRQSLGQGPEFLIYFQGTGAADDSGLPNDRFFAVRPEGSVSTLKIQRTERGDSAVYLCASSFLPYNEQFFGPGTRLTVL.

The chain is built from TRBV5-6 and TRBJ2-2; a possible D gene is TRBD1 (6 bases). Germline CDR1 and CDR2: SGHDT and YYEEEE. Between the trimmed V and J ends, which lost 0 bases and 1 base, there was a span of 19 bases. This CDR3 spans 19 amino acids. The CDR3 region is CASSLAYVTGIGNTGELFF. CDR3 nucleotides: TGTGCCAGCAGCTTGGCCTACGTAACAGGGATAGGGAACACCGGGGAGCTGTTTTTT. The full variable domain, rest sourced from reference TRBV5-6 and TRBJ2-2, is DAGVTQSPTHLIKTRGQQVTLRCSPKSGHDTVSWYQQALGQGPQFIFQYYEEEERQRGNFPDRFSGHQFPNYSSELNVNALLLGDSALYLCASSLAYVTGIGNTGELFFGEGSRLTVL.

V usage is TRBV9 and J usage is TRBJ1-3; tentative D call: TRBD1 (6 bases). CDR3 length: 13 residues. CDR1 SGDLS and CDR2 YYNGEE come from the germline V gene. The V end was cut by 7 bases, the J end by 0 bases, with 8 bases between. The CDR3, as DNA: TGTGCCAGCGAGGACAGCTCTGGAAACACCATATATTTT. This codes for CASEDSSGNTIYF.

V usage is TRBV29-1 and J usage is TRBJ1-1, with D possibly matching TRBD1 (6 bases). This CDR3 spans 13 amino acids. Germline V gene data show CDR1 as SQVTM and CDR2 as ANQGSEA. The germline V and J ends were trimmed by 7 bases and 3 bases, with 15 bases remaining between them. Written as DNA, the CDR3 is TGCAGCGCACCCGTTTACAGGGACACTGAAGCTTTCTTT. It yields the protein CSAPVYRDTEAFF.

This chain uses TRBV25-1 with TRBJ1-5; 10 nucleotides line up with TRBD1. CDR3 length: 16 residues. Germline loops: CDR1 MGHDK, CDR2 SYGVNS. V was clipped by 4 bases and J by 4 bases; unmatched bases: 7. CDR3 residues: CASSGGRQGANQPQHF. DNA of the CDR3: TGTGCCAGCAGTGGGGGTAGACAGGGGGCGAATCAGCCCCAGCATTTT.

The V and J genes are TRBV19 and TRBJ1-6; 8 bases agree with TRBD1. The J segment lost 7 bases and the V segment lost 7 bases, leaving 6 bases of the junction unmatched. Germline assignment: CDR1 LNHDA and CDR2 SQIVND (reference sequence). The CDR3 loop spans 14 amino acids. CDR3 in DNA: TGTGCCAGTAAGGCAGGGGGCTTCAATTCACCCCTCCACTTT. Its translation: CASKAGGFNSPLHF.

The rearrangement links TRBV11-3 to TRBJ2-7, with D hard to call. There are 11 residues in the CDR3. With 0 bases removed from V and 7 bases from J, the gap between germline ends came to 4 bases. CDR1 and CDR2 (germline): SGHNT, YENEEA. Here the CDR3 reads CASSLDREQYF. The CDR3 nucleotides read TGTGCCAGCAGCTTAGACAGGGAGCAGTACTTC.

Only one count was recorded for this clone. The CDR3 protein is CASKLAGEAFF. CDR3 nucleotide sequence: TGTGCCAGTAAGTTGGCGGGTGAAGCTTTCTTT. The V gene is TRBV19, the J gene TRBJ1-1; D gene uncertain. This CDR3 contains 11 residues. CDR1 is LNHDA and CDR2 is SQIVND in the germline V gene (reference sequence). Between the trimmed V and J ends, which lost 7 bases and 7 bases, there was a span of 10 bases.

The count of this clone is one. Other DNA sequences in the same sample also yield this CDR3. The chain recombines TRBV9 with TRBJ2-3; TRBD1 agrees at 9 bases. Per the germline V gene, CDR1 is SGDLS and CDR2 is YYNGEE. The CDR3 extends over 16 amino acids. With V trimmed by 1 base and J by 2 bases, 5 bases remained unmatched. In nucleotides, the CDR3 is TGTGCCAGCAGCGTAAGGGGACAGGGAGCCACAGATACGCAGTATTTT. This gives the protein CASSVRGQGATDTQYF.

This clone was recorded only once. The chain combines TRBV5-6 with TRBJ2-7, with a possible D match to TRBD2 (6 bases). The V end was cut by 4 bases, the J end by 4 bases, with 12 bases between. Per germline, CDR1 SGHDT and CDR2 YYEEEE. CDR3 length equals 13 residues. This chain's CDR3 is CASSPAGGYEQYF. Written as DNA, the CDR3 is TGTGCCAGCAGCCCGGCTGGGGGGTACGAGCAGTACTTC.

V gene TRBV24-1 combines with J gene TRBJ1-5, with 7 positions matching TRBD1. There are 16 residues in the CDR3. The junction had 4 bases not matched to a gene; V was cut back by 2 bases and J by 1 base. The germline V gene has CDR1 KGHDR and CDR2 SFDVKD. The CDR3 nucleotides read TGTGCCACCAGTGATTCGCGACAGGGAAGCAATCAGCCCCAGCATTTT. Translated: CATSDSRQGSNQPQHF.

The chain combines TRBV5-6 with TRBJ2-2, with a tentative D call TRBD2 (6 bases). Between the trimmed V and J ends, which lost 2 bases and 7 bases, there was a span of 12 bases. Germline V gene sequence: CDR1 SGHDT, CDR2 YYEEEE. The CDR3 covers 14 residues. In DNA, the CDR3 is TGTGCCAGCAGCTTTAGGAGGGCGGGCGGGGAGCTGTTTTTT. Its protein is CASSFRRAGGELFF. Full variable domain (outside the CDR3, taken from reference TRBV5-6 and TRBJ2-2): DAGVTQSPTHLIKTRGQQVTLRCSPKSGHDTVSWYQQALGQGPQFIFQYYEEEERQRGNFPDRFSGHQFPNYSSELNVNALLLGDSALYLCASSFRRAGGELFFGEGSRLTVL.

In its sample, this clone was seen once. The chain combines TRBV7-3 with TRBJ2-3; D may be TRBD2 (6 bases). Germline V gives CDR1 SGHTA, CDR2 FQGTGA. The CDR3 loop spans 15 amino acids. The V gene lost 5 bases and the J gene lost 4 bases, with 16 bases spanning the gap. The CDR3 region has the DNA TGTGCCAGCAGCCCCACGGGAGCGGGCCCAGATACGCAGTATTTT. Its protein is CASSPTGAGPDTQYF.

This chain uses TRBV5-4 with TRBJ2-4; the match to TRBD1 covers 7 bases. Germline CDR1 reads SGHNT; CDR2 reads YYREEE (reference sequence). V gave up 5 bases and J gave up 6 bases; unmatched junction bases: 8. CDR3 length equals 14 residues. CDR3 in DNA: TGTGCCAGCAGACGCGACAGGGTTATAAACATTCAGTACTTC. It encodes CASRRDRVINIQYF.